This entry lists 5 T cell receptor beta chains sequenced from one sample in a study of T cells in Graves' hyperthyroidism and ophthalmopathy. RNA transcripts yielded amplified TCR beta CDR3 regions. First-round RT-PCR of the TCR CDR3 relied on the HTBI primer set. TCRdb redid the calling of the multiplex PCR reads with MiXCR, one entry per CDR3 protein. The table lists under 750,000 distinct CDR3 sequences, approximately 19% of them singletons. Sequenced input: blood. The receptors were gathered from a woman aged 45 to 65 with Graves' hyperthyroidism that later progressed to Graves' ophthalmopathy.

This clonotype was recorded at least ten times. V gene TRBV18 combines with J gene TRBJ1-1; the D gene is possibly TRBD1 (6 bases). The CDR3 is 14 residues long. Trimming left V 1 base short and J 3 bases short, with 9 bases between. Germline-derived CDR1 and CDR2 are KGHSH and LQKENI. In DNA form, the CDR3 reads TGTGCCAGCTCACCACGGGGGCACGACACTGAAGCTTTCTTT. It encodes CASSPRGHDTEAFF.

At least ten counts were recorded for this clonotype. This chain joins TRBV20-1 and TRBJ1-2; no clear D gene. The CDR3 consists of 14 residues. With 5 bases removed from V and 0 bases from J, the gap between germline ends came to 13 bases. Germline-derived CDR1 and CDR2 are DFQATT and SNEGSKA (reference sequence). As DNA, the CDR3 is TGCAGTGCTCAAAGCCCGGGAGCTAACTATGGCTACACCTTC. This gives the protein CSAQSPGANYGYTF.

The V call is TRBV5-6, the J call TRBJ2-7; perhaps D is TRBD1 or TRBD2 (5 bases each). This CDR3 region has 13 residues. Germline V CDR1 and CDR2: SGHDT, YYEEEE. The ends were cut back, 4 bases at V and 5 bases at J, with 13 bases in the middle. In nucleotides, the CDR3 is TGTGCCAGCAGCCCCGGGGCGTTCGACGAGCAGTACTTC. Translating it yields CASSPGAFDEQYF.

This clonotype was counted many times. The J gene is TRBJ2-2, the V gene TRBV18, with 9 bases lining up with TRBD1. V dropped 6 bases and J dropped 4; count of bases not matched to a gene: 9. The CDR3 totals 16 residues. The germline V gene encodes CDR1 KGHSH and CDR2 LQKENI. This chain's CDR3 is CASSGGQGSFTGELFF. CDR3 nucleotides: TGTGCCAGCTCCGGAGGACAGGGGTCTTTCACCGGGGAGCTGTTTTTT.

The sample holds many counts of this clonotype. DNA of the CDR3: TGTGCCAGCAGCCAAGATTTGGCGGGGGGGCCGAGCAATGAGCAGTTCTTC. It specifies CASSQDLAGGPSNEQFF. V and J are TRBV3-1 and TRBJ2-1; 9 positions agree with TRBD2. The CDR3 is 17 amino acids. The germline gives CDR1 LGHDT, CDR2 YNNKEL (reference sequence). The V segment lost 0 bases and the J segment 6 bases; nucleotides outside the gene matches: 9.